Listed below are T cell receptor beta chains from one sample, sequenced in a study of T cells in Graves' hyperthyroidism and ophthalmopathy. TCRdb used MiXCR to reprocess the multiplex PCR reads, holding one entry per CDR3 protein. The sample holds approximately 370,000 distinct CDR3 sequences, about a sixth seen once. The material sequenced was blood. These receptor sequences come from a woman aged 25 to 45 with Graves' hyperthyroidism that later progressed to Graves' ophthalmopathy. The CDR3 runs from the conserved cysteine through the conserved F or W. D genes are given only for firm matches. Clone size is stated in some rows and not others, as once, few, many or a class when expanded.

size	D	V	J	DNA	CDR3
.	.	TRBV11-3	TRBJ2-5	TGTGCCAGCAGCTTAGGAGACGGAGGGAGTGGGGAGACCCAGTACTTC	CASSLGDGGSGETQYF
few	.	TRBV7-6	TRBJ2-2	TGTGCCAGCAGCTTAGCTAACGGAGTTTCCGAAGTGCTGTTTTTT	CASSLANGVSEVLFF
.	TRBD1	TRBV6-1	TRBJ2-7	TGTGCCAGCAGTGAAATGGGACAGGGATTTAACGAGCAGTACTTC	CASSEMGQGFNEQYF
many	TRBD1	TRBV11-2	TRBJ2-6	TGTGCCAGCAGCCAAGGGACAGCCCTTGGGTCTGGGGCCAACGTCCTGACTTTC	CASSQGTALGSGANVLTF
few	.	TRBV11-3	TRBJ2-2	TGTGCCAGCAGCTTTGAGGGAATGAACACCGGGGAGCTGTTTTTT	CASSFEGMNTGELFF
few	.	TRBV7-9	TRBJ2-1	TGTGCCAGCAGCCCCGGCGGCACCCGCTCCTACAATGAGCAGTTCTTC	CASSPGGTRSYNEQFF
.	TRBD1	TRBV4-1	TRBJ1-5	TGCGCCAGCAGCCAAACAGGGGACATGGGCCAGCCCCAGCATTTT	CASSQTGDMGQPQHF
many	.	TRBV12-3/TRBV12-4	TRBJ2-1	TGTGCCAGCAGAGGGACATCCTCCTACAATGAGCAGTTCTTC	CASRGTSSYNEQFF
.	.	TRBV30	TRBJ2-5	TGTGCCTGGAGTGAGGGGGTAGGAGAGACCCAGTACTTC	CAWSEGVGETQYF
.	TRBD1	TRBV6-5	TRBJ1-5	TGTGCCAGCAGTACTAGACAGGGTTATCAGCCCCAGCATTTT	CASSTRQGYQPQHF
few	.	TRBV25-1	TRBJ1-3	TGTGCCAGCAAGTCAGGGCACTCTGGAAACACCATATATTTT	CASKSGHSGNTIYF
.	.	TRBV5-1	TRBJ2-7	TGCGCCAGCCGCGACCGGGGACCTCCAAGCTCCTACGAGCAGTACTTC	CASRDRGPPSSYEQYF
many	.	TRBV12-3/TRBV12-4	TRBJ1-2	TGTGCCAGCAGTTTAGTAAGCACGGATCACTATGGCTACACCTTC	CASSLVSTDHYGYTF
many	.	TRBV5-1	TRBJ1-1	TGCGCCAGCAGCCGATCAGCGGGGGGCAGGAACACTGAAGCTTTCTTT	CASSRSAGGRNTEAFF
many	TRBD1	TRBV28	TRBJ1-2	TGTGCCAGCAGGACTCCGGGACAGGGGATCGGCTACACCTTC	CASRTPGQGIGYTF
.	TRBD1	TRBV5-1	TRBJ2-7	TGCGCCAGCAGCTTTTACTTGCAGGGAGTGACAGGGCGGTTCTACGAGCAGTACTTC	CASSFYLQGVTGRFYEQYF
.	.	TRBV6-2/TRBV6-3	TRBJ1-5	TGTGCCAGCTCTGGGGGAATCCGAAGTCAGCCCCGGCATTTT	CASSGGIRSQPRHF
.	.	TRBV2	TRBJ1-4	TGTGCCAGCACCGAGACCCCGCGTGAAAAACTGTTTTTT	CASTETPREKLFF
many	.	TRBV27	TRBJ1-1	TGTGCCAGCAGTCCCATAGCAGGAGAGAACACTGAAGCTTTCTTT	CASSPIAGENTEAFF
few	.	TRBV6-1	TRBJ2-7	TGTGCCAGCAGGCTGTCCCTCTCACCTGAGAGCTACGAGCAGTACTTC	CASRLSLSPESYEQYF
.	TRBD2	TRBV6-2/TRBV6-3	TRBJ2-1	TGTGCCAGCAGACCCGGACTAGCGGGGTACAATGAGCAGTTCTTC	CASRPGLAGYNEQFF
.	.	TRBV27	TRBJ2-7	TGTGCCAGCAGTGACCTAGGCGCCTACGAGCAGTACTTC	CASSDLGAYEQYF
many	TRBD2	TRBV7-9	TRBJ2-2	TGTGCCAGCAGCCCCGGGACTAGATCTTCCGGGGAGCTGTTTTTT	CASSPGTRSSGELFF
few	.	TRBV15	TRBJ2-7	TGTGCCACCAGCTCCGAGGCGACCACCCGGGACGAGCAGTACTTC	CATSSEATTRDEQYF
.	.	TRBV20-1	TRBJ1-2	TGCAGTGCTAGAGGCTCGCAGGGGTTGGGCTACACCTTC	CSARGSQGLGYTF
.	TRBD2	TRBV7-3	TRBJ2-2	TGTGCCAGCAGCTTAAATCCTAGCGGGACCGGGGAGCTGTTTTTT	CASSLNPSGTGELFF
few	.	TRBV7-9	TRBJ2-7	TGTGCCAGCAGCTTGGAGTTTACCTACGAGCAGTACTTC	CASSLEFTYEQYF
.	.	TRBV7-9	TRBJ2-1	TGTGCCAGCAGCTTAGCCCTGGGCGATGAGCAGTTCTTC	CASSLALGDEQFF
few	TRBD2	TRBV9	TRBJ2-3	TGTGCCAGCAGCGTAGGGACTAGCGGGGGCACAGATACGCAGTATTTT	CASSVGTSGGTDTQYF
many	.	TRBV12-3/TRBV12-4	TRBJ2-1	TGTGCCAGCGCGCCATCCGGGGACCGCTCCTACAATGAGCAGTTCTTC	CASAPSGDRSYNEQFF
many	.	TRBV30	TRBJ1-2	TGTGCCTCCCCCCGGTGGGGCAGGGATGGCTACACCTTC	CASPRWGRDGYTF
.	TRBD1	TRBV27	TRBJ1-1	TGTGCCAGCAGTCCAGGACAGGGGATTAACACTGAAGCTTTCTTT	CASSPGQGINTEAFF
few	.	TRBV19	TRBJ2-1	TGTGCCAGTAGTATTGGCACTACCTACAATGAGCAGTTCTTC	CASSIGTTYNEQFF
many	TRBD2	TRBV3-1	TRBJ2-3	TGTGCCAGCAGCCAATCTCCTAGCGGGAGTTCGGCAGATACGCAGTATTTT	CASSQSPSGSSADTQYF
many	.	TRBV28	TRBJ1-2	TGTGCCAGCAGCCTCGCTGATTTCTACACCTTC	CASSLADFYTF
many	TRBD2	TRBV6-2/TRBV6-3	TRBJ2-2	TGTGCCAGCAGTTTACTAGCGGGAGAGGTCGTCACCGGGGAGCTGTTTTTT	CASSLLAGEVVTGELFF
.	TRBD1	TRBV5-1	TRBJ2-1	TGCGCCAGCAGCTTGGCGAGGGGGACACCCACGAGGGGGCCATACAATGAGCAGTTCTTC	CASSLARGTPTRGPYNEQFF
many	TRBD1	TRBV28	TRBJ2-7	TGTGCCAGCAGTTTTAGGGGGCCGTTCTACGAGCAGTACTTC	CASSFRGPFYEQYF
many	.	TRBV19	TRBJ1-1	TGTGCCAGTTACCCGTCGATCCCAGGGATGAACACTGAAGCTTTCTTT	CASYPSIPGMNTEAFF
.	.	TRBV5-5	TRBJ1-5	TGTGCCAGCAGCCGGACGGATAGCAATCAGCCCCAGCATTTT	CASSRTDSNQPQHF
.	.	TRBV12-3/TRBV12-4	TRBJ1-5	TGTGCCAGCAGTTTCCACGGAGGGAATGGACAGCCCCAGCATTTT	CASSFHGGNGQPQHF
few	TRBD1	TRBV28	TRBJ1-3	TGTGCCAGCAGTTCCCGGGACAGGGTACTTGGAGGCCGCTCTGGAAACACCATATATTTT	CASSSRDRVLGGRSGNTIYF
many	.	TRBV5-1	TRBJ1-1	TGCGCCAGCAGCTGGATGGCCGGGGAGGCGAACACTGAAGCTTTCTTT	CASSWMAGEANTEAFF
.	.	TRBV12-3/TRBV12-4	TRBJ2-1	TGTGCCAGCAGTTTAGGCGGTCGGACAGAAGAGCAGTTCTTC	CASSLGGRTEEQFF
.	TRBD2	TRBV29-1	TRBJ2-3	TGCAGCGTTGACCGTCTTACTAGCGGGAGGGGCACAGATACGCAGTATTTT	CSVDRLTSGRGTDTQYF
.	.	TRBV18	TRBJ2-7	TGTGCCAGCTCACCAGAGGGAAAAAGGTACTACGAGCAGTACTTC	CASSPEGKRYYEQYF
.	.	TRBV7-2	TRBJ2-2	TGTGCCGGCAGCCCTGACAGACAAAACACCGGGGAGCTGTTTTTT	CAGSPDRQNTGELFF
many	.	TRBV5-1	TRBJ2-7	TGCGCCAGCAGCTGGGACCAAACCTACGAGCAGTACTTC	CASSWDQTYEQYF
many	TRBD2	TRBV2	TRBJ2-5	TGTGCCAGCAGACCCGGGACTAGCGGGGGGAGCCAAGAGACCCAGTACTTC	CASRPGTSGGSQETQYF
many	.	TRBV6-1	TRBJ1-2	TGTGCCAGTAGCCAGAGGGTTCGTGATGGCTACACCTTC	CASSQRVRDGYTF
.	TRBD1	TRBV6-5	TRBJ1-3	TGTACCAGCAGTTATCCAACAGGGGACAGCTCTGGAAACACCATATATTTT	CTSSYPTGDSSGNTIYF
.	TRBD1	TRBV18	TRBJ1-4	TGTGCCAGCTCACGTACAGGGGCAACTAATGGAAAACTGTTTTTT	CASSRTGATNGKLFF
many	.	TRBV27	TRBJ2-1	TGTGCCAGCAGCAATAGACTAGTTACCTACAATGAGCAGTTCTTC	CASSNRLVTYNEQFF
many	.	TRBV27	TRBJ2-1	TGTGCCAGCAGTTTTGGGACGTCTTTAACCCCCTACAATGAGCAGTTCTTC	CASSFGTSLTPYNEQFF
many	TRBD1	TRBV18	TRBJ1-4	TGTGCCAGCTCACCAAAGGACAGGGGGGCGCGAGCCGAAAAACTGTTTTTT	CASSPKDRGARAEKLFF
.	TRBD2	TRBV7-9	TRBJ2-3	TGTGCCAGCAGCCCCCCTGCGGGGACTACCACAGATACGCAGTATTTT	CASSPPAGTTTDTQYF
many	.	TRBV20-1	TRBJ1-1	TGCAGTGCTAGAGACGCGGGATTGGGGGCTTTCTTT	CSARDAGLGAFF
.	.	TRBV20-1	TRBJ1-3	TGCAGTGCTAGCGACGACAGGCGCTCTGGAAACACCATATATTTT	CSASDDRRSGNTIYF
.	.	TRBV2	TRBJ2-7	TGTGCCAGCAGACCCGGCTCGACAGTCGGCGAGCAGTACTTC	CASRPGSTVGEQYF